The T cell receptor beta chain under discussion was sequenced for a study of monozygotic twins with cystic fibrosis. This clone turned up a few times. The CDR3 is 13 amino acids. V shed 5 bases and J shed 3 bases, with 8 bases lying between them. Germline loops: CDR1 SNHLY, CDR2 FYNNEI. Here immunoSEQ multiplex PCR was the method, and the copy in TCRdb shows in-frame clones only, minus some. The data contain approximately 28,000 clones, approximately 80% of them singletons. Sequenced input: blood. The clonotype originates from a girl aged 2 to 10 with cystic fibrosis. The chain uses TRBV2 and TRBJ1-5; D not certain. The CDR3 sequence: CASSKNSNQPQHF. The CDR3 bases are TGTGCCAGCAGTAAGAATTCCAATCAGCCCCAGCATTTT.